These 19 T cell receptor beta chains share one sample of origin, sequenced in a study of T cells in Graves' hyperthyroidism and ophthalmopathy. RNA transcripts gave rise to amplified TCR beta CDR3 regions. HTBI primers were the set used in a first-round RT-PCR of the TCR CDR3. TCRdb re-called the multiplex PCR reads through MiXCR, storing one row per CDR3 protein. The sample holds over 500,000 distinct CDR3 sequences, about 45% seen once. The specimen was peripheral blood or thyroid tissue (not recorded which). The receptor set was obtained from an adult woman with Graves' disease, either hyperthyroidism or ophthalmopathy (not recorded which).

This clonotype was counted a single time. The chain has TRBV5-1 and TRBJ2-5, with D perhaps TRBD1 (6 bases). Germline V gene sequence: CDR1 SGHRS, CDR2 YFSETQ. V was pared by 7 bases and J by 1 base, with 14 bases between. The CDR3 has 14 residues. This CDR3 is CASASQGPQETQYF. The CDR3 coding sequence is TGCGCCAGCGCATCACAGGGACCCCAAGAGACCCAGTACTTC.

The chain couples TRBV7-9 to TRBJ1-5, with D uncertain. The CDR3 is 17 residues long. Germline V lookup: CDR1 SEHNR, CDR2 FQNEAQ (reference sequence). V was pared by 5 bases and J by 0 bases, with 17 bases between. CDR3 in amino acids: CASSPIAGGHSNQPQHF. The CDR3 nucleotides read TGTGCCAGCAGCCCGATAGCGGGAGGGCATAGCAATCAGCCCCAGCATTTT.

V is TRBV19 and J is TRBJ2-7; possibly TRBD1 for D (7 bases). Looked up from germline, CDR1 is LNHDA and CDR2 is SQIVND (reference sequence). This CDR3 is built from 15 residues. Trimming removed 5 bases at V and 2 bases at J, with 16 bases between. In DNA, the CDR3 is TGTGCCAGTAGTGCTCAGGGGGGCCGGACCTACGAGCAGTACTTC. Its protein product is CASSAQGGRTYEQYF.

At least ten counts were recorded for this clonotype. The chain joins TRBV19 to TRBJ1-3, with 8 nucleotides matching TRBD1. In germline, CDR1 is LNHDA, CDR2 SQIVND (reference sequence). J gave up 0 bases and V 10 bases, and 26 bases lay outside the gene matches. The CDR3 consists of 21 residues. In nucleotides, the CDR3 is TGTGCCACCCCTCCCCCCCAGCGACAGGGGAACGGAGATGGCTCTGGAAACACCATATATTTT. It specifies CATPPPQRQGNGDGSGNTIYF.

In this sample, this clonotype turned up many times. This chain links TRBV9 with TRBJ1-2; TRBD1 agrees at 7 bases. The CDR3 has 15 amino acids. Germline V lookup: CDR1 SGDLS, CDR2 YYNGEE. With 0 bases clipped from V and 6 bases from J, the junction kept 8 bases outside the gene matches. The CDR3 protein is CASSVAGRGSDGYTF. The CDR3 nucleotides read TGTGCCAGCAGCGTAGCTGGCAGGGGGTCTGATGGCTACACCTTC.

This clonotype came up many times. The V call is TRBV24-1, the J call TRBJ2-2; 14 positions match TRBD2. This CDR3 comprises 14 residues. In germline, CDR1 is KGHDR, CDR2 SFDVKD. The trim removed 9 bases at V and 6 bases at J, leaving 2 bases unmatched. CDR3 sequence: CATAGLAGAGELFF. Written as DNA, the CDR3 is TGTGCCACCGCGGGACTAGCGGGAGCCGGGGAGCTGTTTTTT.

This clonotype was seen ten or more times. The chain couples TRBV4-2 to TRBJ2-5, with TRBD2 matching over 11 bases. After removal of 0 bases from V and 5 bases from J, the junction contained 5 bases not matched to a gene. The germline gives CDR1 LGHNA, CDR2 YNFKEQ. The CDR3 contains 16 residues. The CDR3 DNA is TGTGCCAGCAGCCAAGAGAGTACTAGCGGGAGTGAGACCCAGTACTTC. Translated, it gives CASSQESTSGSETQYF.

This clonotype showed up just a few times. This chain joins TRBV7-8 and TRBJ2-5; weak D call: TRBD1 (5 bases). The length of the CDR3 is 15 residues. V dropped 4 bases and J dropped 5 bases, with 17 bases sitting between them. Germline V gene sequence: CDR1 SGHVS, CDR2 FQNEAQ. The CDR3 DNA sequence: TGTGCCAGCAGCTCGAACAGCAGGGTCCGGGAGACCCAGTACTTC. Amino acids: CASSSNSRVRETQYF.

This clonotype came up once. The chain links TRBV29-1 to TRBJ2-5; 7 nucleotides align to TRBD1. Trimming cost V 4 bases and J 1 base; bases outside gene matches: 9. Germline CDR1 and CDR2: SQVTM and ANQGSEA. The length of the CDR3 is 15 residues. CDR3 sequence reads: CSVGLGTALQETQYF. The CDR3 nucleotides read TGCAGCGTTGGACTTGGGACAGCGCTCCAAGAGACCCAGTACTTC.

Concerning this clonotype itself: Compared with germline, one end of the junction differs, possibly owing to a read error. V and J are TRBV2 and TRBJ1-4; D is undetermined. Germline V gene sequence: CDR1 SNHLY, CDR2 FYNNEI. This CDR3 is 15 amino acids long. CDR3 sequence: CASSDFGLGNGKLFF. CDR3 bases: TGTGCCAGCAGCGATTTTGGACTGGGGAATGGAAAACTGTTTTTT.

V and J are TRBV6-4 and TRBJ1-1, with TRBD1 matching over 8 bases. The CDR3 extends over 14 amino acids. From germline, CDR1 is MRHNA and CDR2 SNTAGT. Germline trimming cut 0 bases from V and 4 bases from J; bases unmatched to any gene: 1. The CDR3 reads CASSDSDRATEAFF. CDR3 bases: TGTGCCAGCAGTGACTCGGACAGGGCCACTGAAGCTTTCTTT.

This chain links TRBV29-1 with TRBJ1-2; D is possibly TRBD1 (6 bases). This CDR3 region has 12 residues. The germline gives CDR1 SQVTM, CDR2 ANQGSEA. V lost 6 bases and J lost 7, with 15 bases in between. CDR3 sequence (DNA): TGCAGCGTCGGACAGAACACGCGTGGCTACACCTTC. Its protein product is CSVGQNTRGYTF.

This CDR3 reads CASSSRGVQETQYF. As DNA, the CDR3 is TGTGCCAGCAGCTCCCGGGGAGTCCAAGAGACCCAGTACTTC. V gene TRBV7-4 combines with J gene TRBJ2-5; TRBD2 is a possible D gene (5 bases). Per germline, CDR1 SGHVT and CDR2 SQSDAQ. V lost 4 bases to trimming and J lost 1 base, with 10 bases between them. There are 14 residues in the CDR3.

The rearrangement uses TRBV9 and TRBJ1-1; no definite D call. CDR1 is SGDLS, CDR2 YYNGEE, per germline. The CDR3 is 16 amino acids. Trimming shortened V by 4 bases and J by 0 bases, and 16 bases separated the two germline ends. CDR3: CASSFGQTGMNTEAFF. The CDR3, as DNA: TGTGCCAGCAGCTTCGGCCAGACGGGTATGAACACTGAAGCTTTCTTT.

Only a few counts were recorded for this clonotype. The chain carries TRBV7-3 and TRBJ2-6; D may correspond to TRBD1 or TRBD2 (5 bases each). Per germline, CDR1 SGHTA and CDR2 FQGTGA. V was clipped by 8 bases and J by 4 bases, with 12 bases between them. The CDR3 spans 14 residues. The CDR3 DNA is TGTGCCAGCGCAAGAGGGGTCGGGGCCAACGTCCTGACTTTC. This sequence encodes CASARGVGANVLTF.

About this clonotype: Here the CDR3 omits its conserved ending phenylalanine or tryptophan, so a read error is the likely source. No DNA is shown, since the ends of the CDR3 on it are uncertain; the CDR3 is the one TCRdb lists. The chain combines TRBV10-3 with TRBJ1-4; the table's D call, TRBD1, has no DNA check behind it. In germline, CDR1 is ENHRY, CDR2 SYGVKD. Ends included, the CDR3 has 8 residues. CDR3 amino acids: CAISEGAV.

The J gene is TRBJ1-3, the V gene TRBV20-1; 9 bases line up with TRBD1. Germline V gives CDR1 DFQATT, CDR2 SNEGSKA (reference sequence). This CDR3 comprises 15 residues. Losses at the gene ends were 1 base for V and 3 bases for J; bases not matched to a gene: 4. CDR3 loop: CSARAPDRGGNTIYF. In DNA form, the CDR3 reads TGCAGTGCTAGAGCGCCGGACAGGGGTGGAAACACCATATATTTT.

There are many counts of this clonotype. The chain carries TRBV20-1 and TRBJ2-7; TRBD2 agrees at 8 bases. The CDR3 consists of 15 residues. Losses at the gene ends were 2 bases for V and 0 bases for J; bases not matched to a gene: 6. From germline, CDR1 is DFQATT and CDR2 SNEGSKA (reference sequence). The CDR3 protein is CSARSGLASSYEQYF. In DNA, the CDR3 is TGCAGTGCTAGATCTGGACTAGCCAGCTCCTACGAGCAGTACTTC.

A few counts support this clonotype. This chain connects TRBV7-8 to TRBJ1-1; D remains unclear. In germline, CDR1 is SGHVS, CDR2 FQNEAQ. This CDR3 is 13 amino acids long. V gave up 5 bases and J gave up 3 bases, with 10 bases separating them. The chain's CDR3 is CASSTLADTEAFF. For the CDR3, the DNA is TGTGCCAGCAGCACGTTGGCGGACACTGAAGCTTTCTTT.